Listed below are T cell receptor beta chains from one sample, sequenced in a study of cytomegalovirus exposure and HLA in healthy donors. Sequenced by immunoSEQ multiplex PCR; TCRdb stores in-frame clones only, minus some. The sample holds around 150,000 clones, around 66% seen once. Sequencing was done on a sample of PBMCs. Receptors originate from a woman aged 25 to 39 in good health and CMV-seropositive. CDR3s include the opening cysteine and the closing phenylalanine or tryptophan. D genes are given only for firm matches. Not all rows give a size; the values are once, few, many and, for expanded clones, a class.

j_gene	abundance	v_gene	d_gene	CDR3nt	CDR3aa
TRBJ1-1	.	TRBV2	TRBD1	TGTGCCAGCAGTGTAGAACAGGGGTTCACCGAAGCTTTCTTT	CASSVEQGFTEAFF
TRBJ1-5	.	TRBV2	TRBD1	TGTGCCAGCAGTCTAGGACAGGGGGGGGATCAGCCCCAGCATTTT	CASSLGQGGDQPQHF
TRBJ1-2	.	TRBV6-5	.	TGTGCCAGCAAAAGGGGGACGGCCTGGGGCTACACCTTC	CASKRGTAWGYTF
TRBJ1-4	.	TRBV29-1	TRBD1	TGCAGCGTTGAGGGGACAGGGGATGATGAAAAACTGTTTTTT	CSVEGTGDDEKLFF
TRBJ2-3	.	TRBV6-4	.	TGTGCCAGCAGTGACTCGCCAGGGGTGGGCACAGATACGCAGTATTTT	CASSDSPGVGTDTQYF
TRBJ1-2	few	TRBV11-2	TRBD1	TGTGCCAGCAGCTTTTCAGGGGGGTCTAACTATGGCTACACCTTC	CASSFSGGSNYGYTF
TRBJ1-3	.	TRBV15	.	TGTGCCACCAGCAGAGGGACATTCGGTGAAGGAAACACCATATATTTT	CATSRGTFGEGNTIYF
TRBJ2-1	.	TRBV28	.	TGTGCCGTAGTAAAGGGGACCTACAATGAGCAGTTCTTC	CAVVKGTYNEQFF
TRBJ1-1	few	TRBV7-9	.	TGTGCCAGCAGCTTGATCTTAGGAGGGGCTCTACTAAACACTGAAGCTTTCTTT	CASSLILGGALLNTEAFF
TRBJ1-5	few	TRBV27	TRBD1	TGTGCCAGCAGTTTAGTGACAGGGAGCCAGCCCCAGCATTTT	CASSLVTGSQPQHF
TRBJ2-5	.	TRBV6-1	.	TGTGCCAGCAGTGAAGGGCGGGCCCAGTACTTC	CASSEGRAQYF
TRBJ1-5	few	TRBV19	.	TGTGCCAGTAGTATAGGCTCACGAGGCAATCAGCCCCAGCATTTT	CASSIGSRGNQPQHF
TRBJ2-7	.	TRBV6-6	TRBD2	TGTGCCAGCAGACGGACTAGCGGCTCCTACGAGCAGTACTTC	CASRRTSGSYEQYF
TRBJ1-2	few	TRBV5-1	TRBD1	TGCGCCAGCAGCCCCAGCGGGGGTCGGACAGGGGGCCTCGGATCTTATGGCTACACCTTC	CASSPSGGRTGGLGSYGYTF
TRBJ1-2	.	TRBV2	TRBD1	TGTGCCAGGGGACAGGGACAAGCTAACTATGGCTACACCTTC	CARGQGQANYGYTF
TRBJ1-2	few	TRBV2	.	TGTGCCAGCACGAGAGACAACAGGAACACCTTC	CASTRDNRNTF
TRBJ2-5	.	TRBV18	TRBD1	TGTGCCAGCTCACAGGGACAGGGGACGGAGACCCAGTACTTC	CASSQGQGTETQYF
TRBJ1-3	.	TRBV7-2	.	TGTGCCAGCAGCTCCAGTCTAGACACCATATATTTT	CASSSSLDTIYF
TRBJ1-1	.	TRBV6-5	.	TGTGCCAGCAGTTACTCCGCAGATGAAGCTTTCTTT	CASSYSADEAFF
TRBJ1-2	.	TRBV2	.	TGTGCCAGCAGGGGGGAGGCCTATGGCTACACCTTC	CASRGEAYGYTF
TRBJ1-1	few	TRBV5-1	.	TGCGCCAGCAGCCTCAGGGGACACCTGAACACTGAAGCTTTCTTT	CASSLRGHLNTEAFF
TRBJ1-2	.	TRBV5-1	TRBD1	TGCGCCAGCAGCCAGGGACAGGGGGCCTATGGCTACACCTTC	CASSQGQGAYGYTF
TRBJ2-7	.	TRBV13	TRBD2	TGTGCCAGCAGCCCGCGGACTAGCGGGAGGACCCTCTCCTACGAGCAGTACTTC	CASSPRTSGRTLSYEQYF
TRBJ2-2	once	TRBV4-2	TRBD2	TGTGCCAGCAGCCCGGCGGGGGGCGGACTCAAGCTGTTTTTT	CASSPAGGGLKLFF
TRBJ2-3	.	TRBV5-4	TRBD1	TGTGCCAGCAGCTCGAGACAGGGTGCAGATACGCAGTATTTT	CASSSRQGADTQYF
TRBJ1-5	.	TRBV21-1	.	TGTGCCAGCAGCAAAGCAAAGGGGTTTCGATATCAGCCCCAGCATTTT	CASSKAKGFRYQPQHF
TRBJ2-5	once	TRBV29-1	.	TGCAGCGTTGGCAGGTCAGAGACCCAGTACTTC	CSVGRSETQYF